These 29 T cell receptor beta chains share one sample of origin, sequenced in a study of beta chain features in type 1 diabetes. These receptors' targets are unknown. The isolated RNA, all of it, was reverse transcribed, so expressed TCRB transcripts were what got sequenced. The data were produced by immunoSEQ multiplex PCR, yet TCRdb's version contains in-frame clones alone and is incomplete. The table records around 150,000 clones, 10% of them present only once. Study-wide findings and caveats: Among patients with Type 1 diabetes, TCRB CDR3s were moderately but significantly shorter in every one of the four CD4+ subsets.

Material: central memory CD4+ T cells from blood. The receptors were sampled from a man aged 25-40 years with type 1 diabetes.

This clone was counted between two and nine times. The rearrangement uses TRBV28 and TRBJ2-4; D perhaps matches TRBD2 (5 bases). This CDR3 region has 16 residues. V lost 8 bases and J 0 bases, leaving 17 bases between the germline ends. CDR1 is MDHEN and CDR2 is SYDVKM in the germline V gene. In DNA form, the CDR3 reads TGTGCCAGCGAGGGTCGGGCGGGTGGAGCCAAAAACATTCAGTACTTC. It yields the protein CASEGRAGGAKNIQYF.

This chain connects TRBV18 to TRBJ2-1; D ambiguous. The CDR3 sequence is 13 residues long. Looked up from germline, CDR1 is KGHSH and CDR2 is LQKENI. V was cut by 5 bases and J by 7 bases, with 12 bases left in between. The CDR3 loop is CASSYLTQNEQFF. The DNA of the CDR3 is TGTGCCAGCTCATACCTTACTCAAAATGAGCAGTTCTTC.

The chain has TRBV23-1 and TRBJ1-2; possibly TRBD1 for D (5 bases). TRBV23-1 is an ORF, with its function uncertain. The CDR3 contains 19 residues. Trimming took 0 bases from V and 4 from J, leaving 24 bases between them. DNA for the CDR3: TGCGCCAGCAGTCAATCAACGGGACTTAGTCTTATTCCTACCTATGGCTACACCTTC. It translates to CASSQSTGLSLIPTYGYTF.

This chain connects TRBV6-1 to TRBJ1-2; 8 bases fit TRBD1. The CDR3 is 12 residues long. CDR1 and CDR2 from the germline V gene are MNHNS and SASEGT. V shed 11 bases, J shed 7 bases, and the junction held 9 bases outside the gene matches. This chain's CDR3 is CAGRTGSGGYTF. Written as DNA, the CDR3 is TGTGCCGGGAGGACAGGGTCGGGTGGCTACACCTTC.

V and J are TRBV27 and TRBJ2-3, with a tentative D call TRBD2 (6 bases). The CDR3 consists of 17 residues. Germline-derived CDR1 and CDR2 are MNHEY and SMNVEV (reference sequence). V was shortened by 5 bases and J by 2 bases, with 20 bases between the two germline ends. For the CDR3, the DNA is TGTGCCAGCAGTACTCCCGTAGTAGCGGCTAACACAGATACGCAGTATTTT. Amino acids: CASSTPVVAANTDTQYF.

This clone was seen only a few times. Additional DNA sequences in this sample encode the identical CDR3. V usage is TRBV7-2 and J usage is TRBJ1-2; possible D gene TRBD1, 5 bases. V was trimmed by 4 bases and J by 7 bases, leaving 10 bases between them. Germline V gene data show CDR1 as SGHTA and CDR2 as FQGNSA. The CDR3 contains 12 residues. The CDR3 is CASSWGGSGYTF. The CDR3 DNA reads TGTGCCAGCAGCTGGGGGGGTTCTGGCTACACCTTC. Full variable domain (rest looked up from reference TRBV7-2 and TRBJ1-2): GAGVSQSPSNKVTEKGKDVELRCDPISGHTALYWYRQSLGQGLEFLIYFQGNSAPDKSGLPSDRFSAERTGGSVSTLTIQRTQQEDSAVYLCASSWGGSGYTFGSGTRLTVV.

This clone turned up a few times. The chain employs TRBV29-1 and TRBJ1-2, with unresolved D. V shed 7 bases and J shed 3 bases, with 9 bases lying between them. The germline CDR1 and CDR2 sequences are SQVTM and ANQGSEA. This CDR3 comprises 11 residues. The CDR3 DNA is TGCAGCGCCCCCCGGGACTATGGCTACACCTTC. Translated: CSAPRDYGYTF. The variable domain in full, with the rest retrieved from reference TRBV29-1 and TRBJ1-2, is SAVISQKPSRDICQRGTSLTIQCQVDSQVTMMFWYRQQPGQSLTLIATANQGSEATYESGFVIDKFPISRPNLTFSTLTVSNMSPEDSSIYLCSAPRDYGYTFGSGTRLTVV.

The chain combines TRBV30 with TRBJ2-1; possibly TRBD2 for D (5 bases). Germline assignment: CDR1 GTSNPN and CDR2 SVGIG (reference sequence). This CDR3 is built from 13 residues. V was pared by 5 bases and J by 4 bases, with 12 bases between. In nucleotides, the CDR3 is TGTGCCTGGGATTTTGGGAGTTACAATGAGCAGTTCTTC. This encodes CAWDFGSYNEQFF.

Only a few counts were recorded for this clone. CDR3 protein: CASSLASGQSGEQYF. For the CDR3, the DNA is TGTGCCAGCAGCTTGGCCTCGGGACAGTCCGGGGAGCAGTACTTC. V and J are TRBV5-4 and TRBJ2-7; 7 bases agree with TRBD1. CDR1 is SGHNT, CDR2 YYREEE, per germline (reference sequence). There are 15 residues in the CDR3. The J segment lost 7 bases and the V segment lost 0 bases, leaving 10 bases of the junction unmatched.

The CDR3 sequence is CASRHTSGSETQYF. CDR3 bases: TGCGCCAGCAGGCACACTAGCGGGAGTGAGACCCAGTACTTC. The chain links TRBV5-1 to TRBJ2-5; 11 positions agree with TRBD2. CDR1 and CDR2 from the germline V gene are SGHRS and YFSETQ. The CDR3 runs to 14 residues. The J segment lost 5 bases and the V segment lost 5 bases, leaving 5 bases of the junction unmatched.

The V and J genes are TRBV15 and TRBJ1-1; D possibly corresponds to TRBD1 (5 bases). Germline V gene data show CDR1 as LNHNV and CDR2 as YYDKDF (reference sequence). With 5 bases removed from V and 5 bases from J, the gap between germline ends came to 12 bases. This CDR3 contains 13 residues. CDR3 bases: TGTGCCACCAGCCAGACAGCTGGGACTGAAGCTTTCTTT. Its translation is CATSQTAGTEAFF.

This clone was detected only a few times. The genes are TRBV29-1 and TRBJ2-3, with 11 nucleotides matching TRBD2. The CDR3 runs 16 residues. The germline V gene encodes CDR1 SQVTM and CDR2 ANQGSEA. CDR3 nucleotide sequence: TGCAGTTGCGCGAGAGGAACTAGCGGGAGTGGGGATACGCAGTATTTT. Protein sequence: CSCARGTSGSGDTQYF.

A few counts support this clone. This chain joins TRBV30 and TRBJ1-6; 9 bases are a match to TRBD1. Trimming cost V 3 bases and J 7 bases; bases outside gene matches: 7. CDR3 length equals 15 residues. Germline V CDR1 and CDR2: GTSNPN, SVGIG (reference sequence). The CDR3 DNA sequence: TGTGCCTGGAGCTATCCTGGGACAGGGAATTCACCCCTCCACTTT. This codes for CAWSYPGTGNSPLHF.

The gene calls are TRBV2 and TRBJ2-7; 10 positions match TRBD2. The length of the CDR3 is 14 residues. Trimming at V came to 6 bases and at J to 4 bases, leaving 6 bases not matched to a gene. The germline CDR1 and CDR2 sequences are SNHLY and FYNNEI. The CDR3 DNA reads TGTGCCAGCAGGGCTAGCGGGAGTTTGTACGAGCAGTACTTC. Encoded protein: CASRASGSLYEQYF.

The CDR3 DNA sequence: TGTGCCAGCAGTCCTAGCGGGAGTATTTCGGATACGCAGTATTTT. Residues: CASSPSGSISDTQYF. This chain connects TRBV5-4 to TRBJ2-3; 10 bases agree with TRBD2. The V gene end was trimmed by 5 bases and the J gene end by 6 bases; junction bases not matched to a gene: 9. Germline loops: CDR1 SGHNT, CDR2 YYREEE (reference sequence). The CDR3 has 15 amino acids. The full variable domain, rest sourced from reference TRBV5-4 and TRBJ2-3, is ETGVTQSPTHLIKTRGQQVTLRCSSQSGHNTVSWYQQALGQGPQFIFQYYREEENGRGNFPPRFSGLQFPNYSSELNVNALELDDSALYLCASSPSGSISDTQYFGPGTRLTVL.

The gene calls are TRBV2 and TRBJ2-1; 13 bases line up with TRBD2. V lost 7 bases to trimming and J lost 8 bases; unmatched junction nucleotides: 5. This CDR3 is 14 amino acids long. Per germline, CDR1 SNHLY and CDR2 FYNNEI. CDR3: CASKTSGRNYEQFF. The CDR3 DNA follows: TGTGCCAGCAAGACTAGCGGGAGGAACTATGAGCAGTTCTTC. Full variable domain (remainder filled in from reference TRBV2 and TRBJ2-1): EPEVTQTPSHQVTQMGQEVILRCVPISNHLYFYWYRQILGQKVEFLVSFYNNEISEKSEIFDDQFSVERPDGSNFTLKIRSTKLEDSAMYFCASKTSGRNYEQFFGPGTRLTVL.

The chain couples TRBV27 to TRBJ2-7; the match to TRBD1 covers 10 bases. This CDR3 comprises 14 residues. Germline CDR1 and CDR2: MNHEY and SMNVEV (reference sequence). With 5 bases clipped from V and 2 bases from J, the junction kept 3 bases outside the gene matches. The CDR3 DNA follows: TGTGCCAGCAGTCCTGGACAGGGGGCCTACGAGCAGTACTTC. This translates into CASSPGQGAYEQYF.

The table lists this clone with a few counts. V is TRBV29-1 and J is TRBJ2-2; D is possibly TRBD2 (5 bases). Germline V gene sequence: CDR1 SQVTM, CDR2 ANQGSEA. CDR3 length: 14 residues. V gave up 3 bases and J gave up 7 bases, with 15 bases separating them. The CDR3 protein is CSVERVYSGGELFF. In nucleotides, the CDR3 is TGCAGCGTTGAGAGGGTTTATAGTGGCGGGGAGCTGTTTTTT.

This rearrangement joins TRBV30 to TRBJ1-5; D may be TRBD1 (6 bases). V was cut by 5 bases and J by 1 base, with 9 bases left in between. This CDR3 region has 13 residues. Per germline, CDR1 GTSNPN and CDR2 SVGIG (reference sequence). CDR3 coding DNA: TGTGCCTGGGGCGACAGGAGCAATCAGCCCCAGCATTTT. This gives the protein CAWGDRSNQPQHF.

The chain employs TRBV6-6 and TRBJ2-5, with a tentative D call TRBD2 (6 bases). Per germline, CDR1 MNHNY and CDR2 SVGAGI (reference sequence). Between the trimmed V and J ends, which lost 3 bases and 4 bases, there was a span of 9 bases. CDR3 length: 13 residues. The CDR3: CASSYNGGETQYF. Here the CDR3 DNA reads TGTGCCAGCAGTTATAACGGGGGAGAGACCCAGTACTTC.

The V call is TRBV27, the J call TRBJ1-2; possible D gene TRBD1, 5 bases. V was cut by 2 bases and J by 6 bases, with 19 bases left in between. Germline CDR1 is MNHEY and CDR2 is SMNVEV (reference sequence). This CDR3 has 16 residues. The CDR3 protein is CASSLESSAGGDGYTF. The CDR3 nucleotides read TGTGCCAGCAGTTTAGAATCGTCGGCGGGGGGGGATGGCTACACCTTC.

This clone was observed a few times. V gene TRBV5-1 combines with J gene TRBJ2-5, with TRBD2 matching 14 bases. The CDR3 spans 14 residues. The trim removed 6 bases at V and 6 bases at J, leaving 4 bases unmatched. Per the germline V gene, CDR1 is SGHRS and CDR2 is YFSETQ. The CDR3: CASTGTSGSQTQYF. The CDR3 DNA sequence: TGCGCCAGCACAGGGACTAGCGGGAGCCAGACCCAGTACTTC.

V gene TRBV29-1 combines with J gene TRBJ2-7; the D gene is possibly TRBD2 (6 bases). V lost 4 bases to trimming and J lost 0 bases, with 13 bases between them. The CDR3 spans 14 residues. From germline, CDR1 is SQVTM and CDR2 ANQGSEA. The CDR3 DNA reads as TGCAGCGTTGTCTTAGCGGTAAGCTCCTACGAGCAGTACTTC. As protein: CSVVLAVSSYEQYF.

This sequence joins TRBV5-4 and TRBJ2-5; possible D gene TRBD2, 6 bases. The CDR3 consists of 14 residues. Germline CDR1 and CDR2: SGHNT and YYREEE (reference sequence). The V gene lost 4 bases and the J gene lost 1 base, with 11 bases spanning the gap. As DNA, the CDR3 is TGTGCCAGCAGCCGCGGAGGGGCCCAAGAGACCCAGTACTTC. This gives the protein CASSRGGAQETQYF. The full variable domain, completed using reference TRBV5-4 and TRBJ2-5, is ETGVTQSPTHLIKTRGQQVTLRCSSQSGHNTVSWYQQALGQGPQFIFQYYREEENGRGNFPPRFSGLQFPNYSSELNVNALELDDSALYLCASSRGGAQETQYFGPGTRLLVL.

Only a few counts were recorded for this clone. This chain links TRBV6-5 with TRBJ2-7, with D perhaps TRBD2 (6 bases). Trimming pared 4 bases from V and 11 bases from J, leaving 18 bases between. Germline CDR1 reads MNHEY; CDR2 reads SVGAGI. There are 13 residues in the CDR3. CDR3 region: CASSSGVAGTEYF. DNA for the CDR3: TGTGCCAGCAGTTCGGGGGTGGCGGGAACGGAGTACTTC.

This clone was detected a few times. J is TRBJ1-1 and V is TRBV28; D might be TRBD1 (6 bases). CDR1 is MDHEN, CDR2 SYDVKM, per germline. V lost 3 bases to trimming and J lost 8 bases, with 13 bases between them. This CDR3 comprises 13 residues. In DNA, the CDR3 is TGTGCCAGCAGTTTGCCCCAGACAGGCGAAGCTTTCTTT. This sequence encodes CASSLPQTGEAFF.

The DNA for the CDR3 is TGCAGCGTTCGCGGACTAGCGGGAGCCTACAATGAGCAGTTCTTC. Amino acids: CSVRGLAGAYNEQFF. The gene calls are TRBV29-1 and TRBJ2-1; 13 bases align to TRBD2. Germline V CDR1 and CDR2: SQVTM, ANQGSEA. The junction had 3 bases not matched to a gene; V was cut back by 5 bases and J by 2 bases. The CDR3 extends over 15 amino acids.

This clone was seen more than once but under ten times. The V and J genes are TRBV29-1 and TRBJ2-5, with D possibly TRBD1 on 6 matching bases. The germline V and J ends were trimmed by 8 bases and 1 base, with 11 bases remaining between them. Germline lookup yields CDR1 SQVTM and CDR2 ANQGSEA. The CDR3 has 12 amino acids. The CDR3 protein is CSSGASQETQYF. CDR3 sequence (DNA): TGCAGCTCAGGGGCCAGCCAAGAGACCCAGTACTTC.

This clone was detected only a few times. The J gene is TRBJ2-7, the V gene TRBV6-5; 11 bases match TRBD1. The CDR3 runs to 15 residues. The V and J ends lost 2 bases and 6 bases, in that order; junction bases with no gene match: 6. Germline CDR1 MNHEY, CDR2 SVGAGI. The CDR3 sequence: CASSYGGTGGSEQYF. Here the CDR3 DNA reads TGTGCCAGCAGTTACGGGGGGACAGGGGGGAGCGAGCAGTACTTC.